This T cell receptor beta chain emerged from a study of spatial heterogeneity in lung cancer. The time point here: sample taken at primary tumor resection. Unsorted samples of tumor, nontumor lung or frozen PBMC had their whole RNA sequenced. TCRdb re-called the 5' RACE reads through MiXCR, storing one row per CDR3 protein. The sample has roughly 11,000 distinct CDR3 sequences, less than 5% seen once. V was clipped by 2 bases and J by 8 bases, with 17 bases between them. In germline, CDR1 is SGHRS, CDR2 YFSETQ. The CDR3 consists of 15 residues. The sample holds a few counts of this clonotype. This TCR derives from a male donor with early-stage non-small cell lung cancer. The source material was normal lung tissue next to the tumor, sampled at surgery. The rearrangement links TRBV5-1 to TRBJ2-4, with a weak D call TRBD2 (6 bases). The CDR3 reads CASSFLGSGLDIQYF. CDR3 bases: TGCGCCAGCAGCTTCTTGGGGAGCGGGCTGGACATTCAGTACTTC. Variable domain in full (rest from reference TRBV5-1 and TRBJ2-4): KAGVTQTPRYLIKTRGQQVTLSCSPISGHRSVSWYQQTPGQGLQFLFEYFSETQRNKGNFPGRFSGRQFSNSRSEMNVSTLELGDSALYLCASSFLGSGLDIQYFGAGTRLSVL.